The entry below gives a single T cell receptor (beta chain) sequence along with its context. This clone has a handful of counts. Its binding antigen is unknown. Base qualities are not recorded, but no much larger clone differs from it by a single base. The data were obtained in a study of T cells in localized non-small cell lung cancer (dated by TCRdb to about 2020). Some background on the complete study: T cell repertoires of approximately 250 early-stage NSCLC patients were analyzed, with tumors being compared against uninvolved tumor-adjacent lungs. The cohort comprised 200 to 300 treatment-naïve NSCLC patients with resected, localized lung tumors. Of the NSCLC patients, around 130 were male and approximately 97 were female, and the mean age was roughly 61 years.

CDR3 length: 12 amino acids, cysteine to phenylalanine. Only CDR3 DNA remains: 36 bases, in frame from the first base. The V and J ends are trimmed by 4 bases and 10 bases, leaving 11 bases between them. CDR1 and CDR2, per the germline V gene, are MNHGY and SAAAGT. The immunoSEQ Assay was used to sequence TCR beta CDR3 regions from DNA. The study's own analysis went as follows. T cell density was computed as TCR beta template counts normalized to usable DNA estimated by amplifying housekeeping genes. Richness was estimated using the preseqR package, with extrapolation to 400,000 templates for PBMC samples and to 120,000 templates for tissue samples. Clonality was defined by subtracting Pielou's evenness from one. Differential abundance testing on productive amino-acid clonotypes, with a minimum total count of 5 and an alpha of 0.1, was used to identify tissue-enriched TCRs. The Jaccard Index and the Morisita Overlap Index were used to measure repertoire overlap between compartments. GLIPH grouped TCR beta CDR3s together with public tetramer-defined viral CDR3s, and a viral motif had to include at least three viral sequences and show V-gene enrichment. The immuneACCESS repertoire file appears here via TCRdb, limited to in-frame rearrangements. These files lack a portion of the clones; in checked studies, under half of the deficit traces to unresolved V genes, and the cause of the others is not known. The V and J calls and clone size were taken over from that table, and D and trimming were inferred from the DNA. Counted in this sample were around 3,000 clones; roughly 24% of them appeared once. 21% of the sample comes from the top ten.

Results the study describes overall, beyond this receptor: Because of the exploratory design, TCR variables were selected using unadjusted p-values without false-discovery rate correction. Higher T cell density in blood was associated with longer overall survival, whereas higher clonality in adjacent lung was associated with shorter survival. A median of roughly 50 of the top 100 tumor clones turned up in the paired uninvolved adjacent lung, and 25 to 35 of those clones also ranked among the top 100 of that same adjacent lung. Because multi-region tumor sequencing was not done, intratumor heterogeneity could not be ruled out. Uninvolved tumor-adjacent lung showed the highest T cell clonality, higher than tumor, which suggests more focused antigenic responses in the uninvolved tumor-adjacent lung.

At diagnosis, peripheral blood, uninvolved tumor-adjacent lung and tumor were collected and stored as a combination of fresh-frozen and FFPE material. Specimen: lung tumor tissue, collected before any cancer treatment. The clonotype was recovered from a man aged 35 to 70 with stage I lung adenocarcinoma. The rearrangement joined TRBV6-8 to TRBJ2-1; the D gene lacks a confident call. The CDR3 protein: CASSSANVEQFF. The DNA reads as follows: TGTGCCAGCAGTTCCGCTAATGTAGAGCAGTTCTTC.